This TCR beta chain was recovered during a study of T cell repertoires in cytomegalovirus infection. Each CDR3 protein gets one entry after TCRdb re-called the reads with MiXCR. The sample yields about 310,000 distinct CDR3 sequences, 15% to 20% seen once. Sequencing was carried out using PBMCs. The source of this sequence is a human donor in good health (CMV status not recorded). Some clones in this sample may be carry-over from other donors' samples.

The CDR3 loop is CASSHPDRENTEAFF. In DNA, the CDR3 is TGCGCCAGCAGCCACCCAGACAGGGAGAACACTGAAGCTTTCTTT. The chain is built from TRBV4-1 and TRBJ1-1, with TRBD1 matching over 7 bases. The CDR3 is made up of 15 amino acids. Per germline, CDR1 MGHRA and CDR2 YSYEKL. V shed 3 bases and J 1 base; nucleotides not matched to a gene: 5.